This entry features one T cell receptor (beta chain) sequence. Its target is unknown. Sequencing was performed with immunoSEQ multiplex PCR; in TCRdb, only in-frame clones are kept and a portion is missing. The sample records some 100,000 clones, about 91% being singletons. These data come from a study of siplizumab effects on memory and regulatory T cells. Broader study findings: Mapping to unstimulated subsets was achieved for only a minor fraction of alloreactive clones.

The V gene's germline CDR1 is SGDLS and CDR2 YYNGEE. V was trimmed by 0 bases and J by 0 bases, leaving 7 bases between them. This CDR3 region has 15 residues. This chain connects TRBV9 to TRBJ1-3, with unresolved D. Sequences were obtained from Tregs sorted from blood. The sequence was collected from a human donor in good health. DNA of the CDR3: TGTGCCAGCAGCGTAGACAGTTACTCTGGAAACACCATATATTTT. It translates to CASSVDSYSGNTIYF.